These T cell receptor beta chains were read from a single sample in a study of blood T cell repertoires in COVID-19. Some clones are missing from TCRdb's copy, which holds only in-frame ones; the method was immunoSEQ multiplex PCR. Found here are 68,000 or so clones, over 60% of them singletons; the top ten hold 20% to 25%. Input material: peripheral blood. The source is a human donor in a cohort sampled during active COVID-19. Each CDR3 is given with its conserved first and last residue. D genes are given only for firm matches. Clone size is stated in some rows and not others, as once, few, many or a class when expanded.

TRBJ2-1,.,TRBV7-8,.,TGTGCCAGCAGCTTTCGCTTCACAGTTCCCTACAATGAGCAGTTCTTC,CASSFRFTVPYNEQFF
TRBJ2-3,.,TRBV6-6,TRBD2,TGTGCCAGCAGTCCTCGGACTAGCGGGAGGGGGAACACAGATACGCAGTATTTT,CASSPRTSGRGNTDTQYF
TRBJ2-3,.,TRBV6-2/TRBV6-3,TRBD1,TGTGCCAGCAGTTACCGCATAAACCAGGGGGGCACAGATACGCAGTATTTT,CASSYRINQGGTDTQYF
TRBJ1-5,.,TRBV12-3/TRBV12-4,TRBD1,TGTGCCAGCAAAACCGGGACAGGGGTGCCCCAGCATTTT,CASKTGTGVPQHF
TRBJ2-5,.,TRBV28,TRBD2,TGTGCCAGCAGTTCCGGCGGGAGCGGAGAGACCCAGTACTTC,CASSSGGSGETQYF
TRBJ1-2,.,TRBV15,.,TGTGCCACCAGCAGCAATATGGCAGGGGTCCGTGGCTACACCTTC,CATSSNMAGVRGYTF
TRBJ2-7,.,TRBV7-5,.,TGTGCCAGAAGCTTGCCTAGCCGTGGCGAGCAGTACTTC,CARSLPSRGEQYF
TRBJ1-4,.,TRBV15,.,TGTGCCACCCTCAGTCCGGGGGAAAAACTGTTTTTT,CATLSPGEKLFF
TRBJ2-1,few,TRBV6-2/TRBV6-3,TRBD1,TGTGCCAGCAGTTATCCTGGGGACAGAAAAAATGAGCAGTTCTTC,CASSYPGDRKNEQFF
TRBJ1-4,.,TRBV5-4,.,TGTGCCAGCAGCCCGTGGGGGGGTAATGAAAAACTGTTTTTT,CASSPWGGNEKLFF
TRBJ1-4,.,TRBV3-1/TRBV3-2,.,TGTGCCAGCAGCCAAGGGCCAACTAATGAAAAACTGTTTTTT,CASSQGPTNEKLFF
TRBJ2-7,.,TRBV6-5,TRBD1,TGTGCCAGCAACCGGGACAGGGGGCCGGAGCAGTACTTC,CASNRDRGPEQYF
TRBJ2-5,.,TRBV7-2,TRBD2,TGTGCCAGCAGCTTCGGGGCGGGGGAAGAGACCCAGTACTTC,CASSFGAGEETQYF
TRBJ2-2,.,TRBV6-5,.,TGTGCCAGCAAGCACCCTAACACCGGGGAGCTGTTTTTT,CASKHPNTGELFF
TRBJ1-6,.,TRBV6-5,.,TGTGCCAGCAGGGGTCAGGGAGGGAATTCACCCCTCCACTTT,CASRGQGGNSPLHF
TRBJ1-1,few,TRBV27,.,TGTGCCAGCAGTTCCATACATATGAACACTGAAGCTTTCTTT,CASSSIHMNTEAFF
TRBJ2-5,few,TRBV28,.,TGTGCCAGCAGAAGGTCGGGGGAGACCCAGTACTTC,CASRRSGETQYF
TRBJ2-3,.,TRBV7-2,TRBD2,TGTGCCAGCAGCTTAGCCGGGGGGGCAACAGATACGCAGTATTTT,CASSLAGGATDTQYF
TRBJ2-2,few,TRBV4-1,.,TGCGCCAGCAGAAACAGGGACGGGGACACCGGGGAGCTGTTTTTT,CASRNRDGDTGELFF
TRBJ1-1,.,TRBV6-1,.,TGTGCCAGCAGTGGGGGGGAGTTGGGGGTGAACACTGAAGCTTTCTTT,CASSGGELGVNTEAFF
TRBJ2-3,.,TRBV6-2/TRBV6-3,.,TGTGCCAGCAGTGCCGAGAGGGTGGGGACAGATACGCAGTATTTT,CASSAERVGTDTQYF
TRBJ2-3,.,TRBV6-1,.,TGTGCCAGCAGTGACAGGGCAGGGTCAGATACGCAGTATTTT,CASSDRAGSDTQYF
TRBJ2-2,few,TRBV9,.,TGTGCCAGCAGCCTCCGAGTAAACACCGGGGAGCTGTTTTTT,CASSLRVNTGELFF
TRBJ2-5,.,TRBV19,TRBD2,TGTGCCAGTACTACGGGACTAGCGGGGTCGGGCGGGACCCAGTACTTC,CASTTGLAGSGGTQYF
TRBJ2-3,.,TRBV6-2/TRBV6-3,TRBD2,TGTGCCAGCAGTTTCCGAGGACTAGCGGGGACTAGCACAGATACGCAGTATTTT,CASSFRGLAGTSTDTQYF
TRBJ2-1,.,TRBV18,.,TGTGCCAGCTCACCGCGGACTACAGGGGTCCCCTACAATGAGCAGTTCTTC,CASSPRTTGVPYNEQFF
TRBJ2-1,.,TRBV4-1,TRBD2,TGCGCCAGCAGAGGGACTAGCGGGAGGGAAAGGAATGAGCAGTTCTTC,CASRGTSGRERNEQFF
TRBJ2-1,.,TRBV9,TRBD2,TGTGCCAGCAGCGCCATAGCGGGGGCGGGAAATGAGCAGTTCTTC,CASSAIAGAGNEQFF
TRBJ1-2,few,TRBV15,.,TGTGCCACCAGCGGGGCCTCGGGATGGGGGCTAGATGGCTACACCTTC,CATSGASGWGLDGYTF
TRBJ1-5,.,TRBV25-1,.,TGTGCCAGCAGACAGGGACCCAATCAGCCCCAGCATTTT,CASRQGPNQPQHF
TRBJ1-1,.,TRBV13,.,TGTGCCAGCAGCTTGGCACAGCACACTGAAGCTTTCTTT,CASSLAQHTEAFF
TRBJ1-2,.,TRBV5-6,.,TGTGCCAGCAGCTTTTCCCAACAGGGTGGGTACTATGGCTACACCTTC,CASSFSQQGGYYGYTF
TRBJ2-7,.,TRBV9,TRBD1,TGTGCCAGCAGCCAGGGACAGCTAACCTACGAGCAGTACTTC,CASSQGQLTYEQYF
TRBJ2-3,.,TRBV18,TRBD2,TGTGCCAGCTCACCACGCGCCCCGGGACTAACCCCCAGCGATACGCAGTATTTT,CASSPRAPGLTPSDTQYF
TRBJ1-4,few,TRBV7-8,TRBD1,TGTGCCAGCAGCCTAGACAGGGGGCGGGAAAAACTGTTTTTT,CASSLDRGREKLFF
TRBJ2-3,.,TRBV4-2,TRBD2,TGTGCCAGCAGCCAAGAAGGGAGCGGGAGGGGCACAGATACGCAGTATTTT,CASSQEGSGRGTDTQYF
TRBJ1-5,.,TRBV19,TRBD1,TGTGCCAGTAGCGACCCGGGACAGGGAAACAATCAGCCCCAGCATTTT,CASSDPGQGNNQPQHF
TRBJ2-7,.,TRBV6-2/TRBV6-3,.,TGTGCCAGCAGTTACTTCACAGCGGCCCGGGAGCAGTACTTC,CASSYFTAAREQYF
TRBJ2-5,.,TRBV6-2/TRBV6-3,.,TGTGCCAGCAGTTTCCAGGGGTCTAACAGGGAGACCCAGTACTTC,CASSFQGSNRETQYF
TRBJ2-7,.,TRBV30,.,TGTGCCTGGAAGGTGGTGGACAGCTACGAGCAGTACTTC,CAWKVVDSYEQYF
TRBJ2-5,.,TRBV15,.,TGTGCCACCAGCACTCTAAGTGAGACCCAGTACTTC,CATSTLSETQYF
TRBJ2-4,.,TRBV2,.,TGTGCCAGCAGTGAAGCACTCCGTTGGCAGGGGGGAAACATTCAGTACTTC,CASSEALRWQGGNIQYF
TRBJ2-3,.,TRBV28,.,TGTGCCAGCAGCCCCGGGGATACCACAGATACGCAGTATTTT,CASSPGDTTDTQYF
TRBJ1-4,.,TRBV7-2,.,TGTGCCAGCAGCTTAGGGGGCGTTAATGAAAAACTGTTTTTT,CASSLGGVNEKLFF